The 15 T cell receptor beta chains below all came from one sample that was sequenced in a study of T cells after yellow fever vaccination. TCRdb fed the 5' RACE reads into MiXCR, producing one record per CDR3 protein. The sample contains roughly 350,000 distinct CDR3 sequences, approximately 4% of which appear only once. The sequencing used PBMCs, collected 5 days after the yellow fever booster vaccination. Receptors were obtained from a man between 18 and 35 years old who received the YFV17D yellow fever vaccine.

The chain joins TRBV20-1 to TRBJ1-2; D uncertain. Germline CDR1 and CDR2: DFQATT and SNEGSKA (reference sequence). The V gene lost 1 base and the J gene lost 5 bases, with 14 bases spanning the gap. The CDR3 has 14 residues. This CDR3 reads CSARGTFRGYGYTF. The CDR3 DNA reads TGCAGTGCTAGAGGCACCTTCCGGGGTTATGGCTACACCTTC.

This clonotype turned up a few times. V and J are TRBV19 and TRBJ2-6; D is uncertain. The V gene lost 7 bases and the J gene lost 2 bases, with 9 bases spanning the gap. The CDR3 totals 14 residues. Germline CDR1 is LNHDA and CDR2 is SQIVND (reference sequence). The CDR3 reads CASKNLAGANVLTF. In DNA, the CDR3 is TGTGCCAGTAAGAACCTGGCTGGGGCCAACGTCCTGACTTTC.

In the case of this clonotype: Just one base apart from a much larger clone, this may be a read error. This sequence joins TRBV5-1 and TRBJ2-4; D uncertain. Trimming removed 4 bases at V and 8 bases at J, with 13 bases between. The V gene's germline CDR1 is SGHRS and CDR2 YFSETQ. The CDR3 consists of 13 residues. The DNA for the CDR3 is TGCGCCAGCAGCAAATCTAGTGCAGACATTCAGTACTTC. Protein sequence: CASSKSSADIQYF.

The rearrangement uses TRBV20-1 and TRBJ1-5; 7 bases line up with TRBD1. Per germline, CDR1 DFQATT and CDR2 SNEGSKA (reference sequence). The CDR3 sequence is 13 residues long. V was pared by 3 bases and J by 7 bases, with 6 bases of the junction left unmatched. The CDR3 region is CSASEGTDQPQHF. In nucleotides, the CDR3 is TGCAGTGCTAGTGAAGGGACAGACCAGCCCCAGCATTTT.

V and J are TRBV5-6 and TRBJ2-3, with D unresolved. The V and J ends lost 3 bases and 0 bases respectively, with 14 bases between them. CDR1 SGHDT and CDR2 YYEEEE come from the germline V gene. This CDR3 spans 16 amino acids. Here the CDR3 reads CASSSTLDVSTDTQYF. In DNA form, the CDR3 reads TGTGCCAGCAGCTCAACGTTAGACGTCAGCACAGATACGCAGTATTTT.

This clonotype was seen repeatedly, ten times or more. The chain couples TRBV7-2 to TRBJ1-5, with 8 bases matching TRBD1. After removal of 3 bases from V and 1 base from J, the junction contained 2 bases not matched to a gene. The CDR3 covers 15 residues. Per germline, CDR1 SGHTA and CDR2 FQGNSA. Written as DNA, the CDR3 is TGTGCCAGCAGCTTCGCAGGGGGCAGCAATCAGCCCCAGCATTTT. Translated: CASSFAGGSNQPQHF.

In its sample, this clonotype was seen a few times. J is TRBJ1-1 and V is TRBV15; no clear D. This CDR3 contains 12 residues. Germline CDR1 and CDR2: LNHNV and YYDKDF (reference sequence). Between the trimmed V and J ends, which lost 5 bases and 11 bases, there was a span of 15 bases. CDR3 protein: CATSARVGQAFF. The CDR3 DNA reads TGTGCCACCAGCGCCCGGGTAGGTCAGGCTTTCTTT. The full variable domain, its missing parts supplied by reference TRBV15 and TRBJ1-1, is DAMVIQNPRYQVTQFGKPVTLSCSQTLNHNVMYWYQQKSSQAPKLLFHYYDKDFNNEADTPDNFQSRRPNTSFCFLDIRSPGLGDTAMYLCATSARVGQAFFGQGTRLTVV.

This clonotype has ten or more counts. This chain links TRBV12-3 or TRBV12-4 with TRBJ2-5, with 7 bases fitting TRBD1. The V gene end was trimmed by 6 bases and the J gene end by 2 bases; junction bases not matched to a gene: 6. The CDR3 has 14 residues. The CDR3 sequence: CASSTLDRQETQYF. The CDR3 nucleotides are TGTGCCAGCAGCACACTGGACAGGCAAGAGACCCAGTACTTC.

This chain uses TRBV4-2 with TRBJ1-3; 7 bases match TRBD1. V gave up 0 bases and J gave up 8 bases; unmatched junction bases: 7. Germline CDR1 is LGHNA and CDR2 is YNFKEQ. This CDR3 is 15 amino acids long. Here the CDR3 reads CASSQDESQGDTIYF. The CDR3 DNA is TGTGCCAGCAGCCAAGATGAAAGTCAGGGGGACACCATATATTTT.

This clonotype showed up many times. The V and J genes are TRBV6-1 and TRBJ2-7; 13 nucleotides align to TRBD2. Germline-derived CDR1 and CDR2 are MNHNS and SASEGT. The CDR3 sequence is 15 residues long. J lost 5 bases, V lost 4 bases, and 5 bases had no gene match. This CDR3 is CASSGGTSGANEQYF. The DNA of the CDR3 is TGTGCCAGCAGTGGCGGGACTAGCGGGGCTAACGAGCAGTACTTC.

The chain has TRBV12-3 or TRBV12-4 and TRBJ2-1, with a possible D match to TRBD1 (6 bases). V gave up 6 bases and J gave up 4 bases, with 13 bases separating them. The CDR3 has 14 residues. The DNA of the CDR3 is TGTGCCAGCAGATATACGGGGACATACAATGAGCAGTTCTTC. It yields the protein CASRYTGTYNEQFF.

This clonotype was found a few times. V and J are TRBV7-2 and TRBJ2-3; D gene uncertain. V lost 2 bases and J 3 bases, leaving 18 bases between the germline ends. The germline CDR1 and CDR2 sequences are SGHTA and FQGNSA. The CDR3 consists of 17 residues. CDR3 bases: TGTGCCAGCAGCTTATCGCCTGTCCCGGTTGGAACAGATACGCAGTATTTT. Amino acid sequence: CASSLSPVPVGTDTQYF. The full variable domain, rest sourced from reference TRBV7-2 and TRBJ2-3, is GAGVSQSPSNKVTEKGKDVELRCDPISGHTALYWYRQSLGQGLEFLIYFQGNSAPDKSGLPSDRFSAERTGGSVSTLTIQRTQQEDSAVYLCASSLSPVPVGTDTQYFGPGTRLTVL.

The rearrangement links TRBV12-3 or TRBV12-4 to TRBJ2-6, with D perhaps TRBD1 (8 bases). V was pared by 5 bases and J by 2 bases, with 19 bases between. CDR3 size: 18 residues. CDR3 nucleotide sequence: TGTGCCAGCAGTCCTACTACAGGGGGGGGCCCTGGGGCCAACGTCCTGACTTTC. Translation gives CASSPTTGGGPGANVLTF.

V is TRBV18 and J is TRBJ1-2, with 7 bases lining up with TRBD1. Germline values: CDR1 KGHSH, CDR2 LQKENI. With V trimmed by 2 bases and J by 4 bases, 4 bases remained unmatched. The CDR3 has 14 amino acids. The DNA for the CDR3 is TGTGCCAGCTCACCAACAGGGGTCGGCTATGGCTACACCTTC. Its translation is CASSPTGVGYGYTF.

For this clonotype: This clone may be a read error of a much larger clone one base away. The chain is built from TRBV12-3 or TRBV12-4 and TRBJ2-4; no clear D. There are 12 residues in the CDR3. The CDR3 region has the DNA TGTGCCAGCAGTTTGCCCGGAAGAGAACAGTGCTTC. This translates into CASSLPGREQCF.